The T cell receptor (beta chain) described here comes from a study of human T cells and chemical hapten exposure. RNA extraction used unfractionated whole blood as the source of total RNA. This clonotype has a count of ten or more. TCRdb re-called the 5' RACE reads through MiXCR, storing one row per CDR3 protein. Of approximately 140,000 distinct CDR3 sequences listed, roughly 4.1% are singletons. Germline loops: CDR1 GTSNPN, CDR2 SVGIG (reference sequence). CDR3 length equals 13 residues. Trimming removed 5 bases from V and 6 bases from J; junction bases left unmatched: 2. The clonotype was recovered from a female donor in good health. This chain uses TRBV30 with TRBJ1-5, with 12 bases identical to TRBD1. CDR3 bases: TGTGCCTGGGGGACAGGGGGCTTTCAGCCCCAGCATTTT. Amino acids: CAWGTGGFQPQHF.